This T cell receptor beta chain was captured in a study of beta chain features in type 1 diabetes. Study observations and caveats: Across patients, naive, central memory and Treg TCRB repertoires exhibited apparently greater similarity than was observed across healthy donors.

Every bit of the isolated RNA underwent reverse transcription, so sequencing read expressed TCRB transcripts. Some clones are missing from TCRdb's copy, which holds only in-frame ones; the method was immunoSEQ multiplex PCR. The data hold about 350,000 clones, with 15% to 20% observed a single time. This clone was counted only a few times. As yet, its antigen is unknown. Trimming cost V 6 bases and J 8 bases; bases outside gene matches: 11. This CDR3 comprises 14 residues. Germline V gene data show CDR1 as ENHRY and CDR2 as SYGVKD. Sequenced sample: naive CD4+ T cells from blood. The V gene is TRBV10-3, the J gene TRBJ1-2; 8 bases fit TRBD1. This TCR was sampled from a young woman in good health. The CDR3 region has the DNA TGTGCCATCAGGGAGCTCGGACAGGGTAAAGGCTACACCTTC. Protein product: CAIRELGQGKGYTF.